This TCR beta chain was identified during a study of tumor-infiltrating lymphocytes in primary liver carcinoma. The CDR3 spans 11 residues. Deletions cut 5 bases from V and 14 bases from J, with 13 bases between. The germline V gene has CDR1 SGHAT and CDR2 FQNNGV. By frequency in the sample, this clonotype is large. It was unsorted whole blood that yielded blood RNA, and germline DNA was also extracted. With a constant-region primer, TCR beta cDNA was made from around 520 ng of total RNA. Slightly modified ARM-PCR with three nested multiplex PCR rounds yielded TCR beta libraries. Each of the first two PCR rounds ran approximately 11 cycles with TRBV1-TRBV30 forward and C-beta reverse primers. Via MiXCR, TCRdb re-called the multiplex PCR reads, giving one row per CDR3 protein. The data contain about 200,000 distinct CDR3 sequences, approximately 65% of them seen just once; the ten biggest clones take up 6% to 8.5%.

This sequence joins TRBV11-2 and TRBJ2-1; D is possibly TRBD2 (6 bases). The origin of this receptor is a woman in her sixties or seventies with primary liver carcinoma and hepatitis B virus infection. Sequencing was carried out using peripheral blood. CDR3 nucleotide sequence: TGTGCCAGCAGCACGGGACTTCGGGAGTTCTTC. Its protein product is CASSTGLREFF.